This T cell receptor beta chain was sequenced during a study of vaccination and CD4 T cells after COVID-19. Study-wide findings and caveats: Relatively few convalescent patients were studied, without early post-infection timepoints.

Treatment in this sample: roughly 10-day PBMC culture with coronavirus spike peptide pools or control peptides (ViraFEST assay). An Oncomine TCR Beta short-read assay was used to sequence the DNA from cultured CD4+ T cells. From the PCR reads, TCRdb called clonotypes with MiXCR, one entry per CDR3 protein. The repertoire includes about 3,900 distinct CDR3 sequences, around 40% of them detected once, and roughly 30% sits in the top ten. Points on this clonotype: Its antigen remains unknown.

The source of this sequence is a human donor who had recovered from COVID-19. Specimen: CD4+ T cells from blood, cultured in vitro.

DNA for the CDR3: TGTGCCACCAGTGACTGGGCACGGGGATACACCGGGGAGCTGTTTTTT. Its translation: CATSDWARGYTGELFF. The chain carries TRBV24-1 and TRBJ2-2; weak D call: TRBD2 (5 bases). Germline V gives CDR1 KGHDR, CDR2 SFDVKD. The ends were cut back, 4 bases at V and 3 bases at J, with 14 bases in the middle. The CDR3 is made up of 16 amino acids.